This record concerns one T cell receptor beta chain sequence. The target antigen is unknown. Purities in excess of 95% were seen in all sorted populations. This sample is drawn from a study of beta chain features in type 1 diabetes. Study-level results: TCRB CDR3s were moderately but significantly shorter in Type 1 diabetes patients in all four CD4+ subsets. Individuals with type 1 diabetes displayed fewer insertions and more deletions at VDJ junctions.

Losses at the gene ends were 8 bases for V and 0 bases for J; bases not matched to a gene: 6. Per the germline V gene, CDR1 is SNHLY and CDR2 is FYNNEI. The CDR3 is made up of 15 amino acids. The isolated RNA, all of it, was reverse transcribed, so expressed TCRB transcripts were what got sequenced. Sequenced by immunoSEQ multiplex PCR; TCRdb stores in-frame clones only, minus some. The sample shows some 640,000 clones, about 14% of them seen only once. The rearrangement joins TRBV2 to TRBJ2-2; TRBD1 aligns across 7 bases. Material for sequencing was naive CD4+ T cells from blood. The sequence came from a young man with type 1 diabetes. The CDR3 sequence: CASVPGTANTGELFF. Here the CDR3 DNA reads TGTGCCAGCGTCCCCGGGACAGCGAACACCGGGGAGCTGTTTTTT.